The 28 T cell receptor beta chains below were found in one sample sequenced in a study of CD8+ T cells in alopecia areata. The sample's treatment: oral pan-JAK inhibitor, 5-10 mg twice daily. Once RNA had been extracted, it was reverse transcribed into cDNA to act as the sequencing template. Clones were sequenced by immunoSEQ multiplex PCR, and TCRdb holds only the in-frame ones, with some missing. The sample holds 80,000 to 100,000 clones, roughly 45% seen once. The starting material was CD8+ T cells sorted from blood, obtained at week 24, from a patient treated with tofacitinib. The source is a human donor with alopecia areata.

This rearrangement joins TRBV13 to TRBJ2-7; 7 nucleotides agree with TRBD1. With V trimmed by 6 bases and J by 0 bases, 5 bases remained unmatched. Germline V gives CDR1 PRHDT, CDR2 FYEKMQ (reference sequence). The CDR3 length is 14 residues. CDR3 region: CASRVGQSSYEQYF. The DNA of the CDR3 is TGTGCCAGCAGGGTGGGACAGAGCTCCTACGAGCAGTACTTC. The whole variable domain, filled in from reference TRBV13 and TRBJ2-7, reads AAGVIQSPRHLIKEKRETATLKCYPIPRHDTVYWYQQGPGQDPQFLISFYEKMQSDKGSIPDRFSAQQFSDYHSELNMSSLELGDSALYFCASRVGQSSYEQYFGPGTRLTVT.

CDR3 amino acids: CASGIGGSRGELFF. DNA for the CDR3: TGTGCCAGCGGGATCGGCGGGAGTAGAGGGGAGCTGTTTTTT. V is TRBV7-6 and J is TRBJ2-2; 7 nucleotides align to TRBD2. CDR3 size: 14 residues. The V segment lost 8 bases and the J segment 8 bases; nucleotides outside the gene matches: 11. CDR1 and CDR2 (germline): SGHVS, FNYEAQ.

In its sample, this clone was seen many times. The chain employs TRBV5-1 and TRBJ2-2; D is ambiguous. Germline values: CDR1 SGHRS, CDR2 YFSETQ. This CDR3 has 12 amino acids. V was pared by 0 bases and J by 7 bases, with 4 bases between. This CDR3 is CASSLVDGELFF. As DNA, the CDR3 is TGCGCCAGCAGCTTGGTTGACGGGGAGCTGTTTTTT.

The V and J genes are TRBV5-1 and TRBJ2-7, with D unclear. This CDR3 is built from 12 residues. V was clipped by 1 base and J by 5 bases, with 7 bases between them. In germline, CDR1 is SGHRS, CDR2 YFSETQ. CDR3 nucleotide sequence: TGCGCCAGCAGCTTGTCTCGGAACGAGCAGTACTTC. It encodes CASSLSRNEQYF.

This clone has only a few counts. This sequence joins TRBV28 and TRBJ2-7, with 7 bases lining up with TRBD2. The germline V gene has CDR1 MDHEN and CDR2 SYDVKM. The CDR3 sequence is 15 residues long. V trimming: 5 bases; J trimming: 3 bases; junction bases outside the gene matches: 10. CDR3 amino acids: CASSGMGLAVYEQYF. For the CDR3, the DNA is TGTGCCAGCAGTGGGATGGGGCTAGCGGTCTACGAGCAGTACTTC.

The rearrangement joins TRBV2 to TRBJ2-3; 10 bases agree with TRBD1. The CDR3 extends over 16 amino acids. The V gene end was trimmed by 4 bases and the J gene end by 6 bases; junction bases not matched to a gene: 10. CDR1 is SNHLY and CDR2 is FYNNEI in the germline V gene. CDR3 sequence (DNA): TGTGCCAGCAGTGTCCTTGGACAGGGGGTGTCGGATACGCAGTATTTT. It specifies CASSVLGQGVSDTQYF.

The chain links TRBV11-2 to TRBJ2-3; D is unclear. The CDR3 has 12 amino acids. The germline V gene has CDR1 SGHAT and CDR2 FQNNGV. Trimming stripped 1 base from V and 10 bases from J, with 9 bases between. This chain's CDR3 is CASSLGNYAQYF. CDR3 DNA sequence: TGTGCCAGCAGCTTAGGCAACTATGCGCAGTATTTT.

This chain links TRBV4-1 with TRBJ2-2; 7 nucleotides line up with TRBD1. Germline CDR1 and CDR2: MGHRA and YSYEKL. The V and J ends lost 0 bases and 4 bases, in that order; junction bases with no gene match: 2. This CDR3 region has 15 residues. The CDR3 sequence: CASSQENRGTGELFF. The CDR3 DNA is TGCGCCAGCAGCCAAGAAAACAGGGGCACCGGGGAGCTGTTTTTT.

This clone turned up a few times. For the CDR3, the DNA is TGTGCCAGCAGACCCGGGACTCCCTCCATTGGGCAGTTCTTC. Translating it yields CASRPGTPSIGQFF. V gene TRBV7-9 combines with J gene TRBJ2-1; tentative D call: TRBD2 (6 bases). Deletions cut 6 bases from V and 12 bases from J, with 21 bases between. Germline values: CDR1 SEHNR, CDR2 FQNEAQ (reference sequence). This CDR3 contains 14 residues.

The chain joins TRBV6-5 to TRBJ1-1, with no clear D. CDR1 is MNHEY and CDR2 is SVGAGI in the germline V gene. The CDR3 extends over 14 amino acids. V was trimmed by 5 bases and J by 3 bases, leaving 13 bases between them. The CDR3 DNA is TGTGCCAGCAGTCCAAGGACGGAGTACACTGAAGCTTTCTTT. This translates into CASSPRTEYTEAFF.

The chain employs TRBV5-5 and TRBJ2-7, with D hard to call. CDR1 and CDR2 (germline): SGHKS, YYEKEE (reference sequence). This CDR3 contains 12 residues. Trimming stripped 2 bases from V and 2 bases from J, with 5 bases between. The CDR3 spells CASSFGTYEQYF. The CDR3 region has the DNA TGTGCCAGCAGCTTCGGTACCTACGAGCAGTACTTC.

The chain uses TRBV29-1 and TRBJ1-2, with 8 bases lining up with TRBD1. Germline values: CDR1 SQVTM, CDR2 ANQGSEA. The CDR3 is 16 amino acids. J was trimmed by 2 bases and V by 3 bases; bases with no gene match: 11. CDR3 sequence reads: CSVDPGQGYTNYGYTF. As DNA, the CDR3 is TGCAGCGTTGACCCCGGACAGGGATATACAAACTATGGCTACACCTTC.

J is TRBJ2-3 and V is TRBV28; D is unclear. Trimming stripped 1 base from V and 0 bases from J, with 2 bases between. CDR1 MDHEN and CDR2 SYDVKM come from the germline V gene. The CDR3 is 13 amino acids. In DNA, the CDR3 is TGTGCCAGCAGTTTATCCAGCACAGATACGCAGTATTTT. Residues: CASSLSSTDTQYF.

This clone was observed a few times. The CDR3 DNA follows: TGTGCCAGCAGTTACTCGAGGAGGGAAGCTGAAGCTTTCTTT. This gives the protein CASSYSRREAEAFF. The chain combines TRBV6-5 with TRBJ1-1; D gene uncertain. CDR1 and CDR2 (germline): MNHEY, SVGAGI. CDR3 size: 14 residues. Trimming cost V 0 bases and J 6 bases, with 11 bases left between them.

This clone was recorded once. The chain carries TRBV7-9 and TRBJ2-7; TRBD2 might be the D (6 bases). V lost 3 bases and J 4 bases, leaving 13 bases between the germline ends. The length of the CDR3 is 14 residues. Germline CDR1 reads SEHNR; CDR2 reads FQNEAQ (reference sequence). The CDR3 DNA reads as TGTGCCAGCAGCTTTGGGGGAGGAGCGTACGAGCAGTACTTC. Amino acid sequence: CASSFGGGAYEQYF.

This clone was detected once. The V gene is TRBV29-1, the J gene TRBJ2-3; D might be TRBD1 (6 bases). Per the germline V gene, CDR1 is SQVTM and CDR2 is ANQGSEA. The CDR3 has 14 residues. Trimming pared 6 bases from V and 4 bases from J, leaving 17 bases between. As DNA, the CDR3 is TGCAGCGTCGCCGGGACAATCACCTCAGATACGCAGTATTTT. Protein: CSVAGTITSDTQYF.

This clone was found a few times. V and J are TRBV9 and TRBJ2-2, with 14 bases that match TRBD2. The V and J ends lost 2 bases and 3 bases, in that order; junction bases with no gene match: 6. The V gene's germline CDR1 is SGDLS and CDR2 YYNGEE. This CDR3 region has 18 residues. This CDR3 reads CASSVSTSGRADTGELFF. As DNA, the CDR3 is TGTGCCAGCAGCGTGTCGACTAGCGGGAGGGCTGACACCGGGGAGCTGTTTTTT.

The chain uses TRBV19 and TRBJ2-1; 7 bases are shared with TRBD1. Trimming cost V 7 bases and J 4 bases; bases outside gene matches: 7. The CDR3 extends over 14 amino acids. Germline loops: CDR1 LNHDA, CDR2 SQIVND (reference sequence). CDR3 in amino acids: CASNPGTDYNEQFF. CDR3 sequence (DNA): TGTGCCAGTAATCCCGGGACAGATTACAATGAGCAGTTCTTC. Drawing the rest from reference TRBV19 and TRBJ2-1, the complete variable domain is DGGITQSPKYLFRKEGQNVTLSCEQNLNHDAMYWYRQDPGQGLRLIYYSQIVNDFQKGDIAEGYSVSREKKESFPLTVTSAQKNPTAFYLCASNPGTDYNEQFFGPGTRLTVL.

The chain recombines TRBV7-9 with TRBJ1-2; D is unresolved. V lost 0 bases, J lost 0 bases, and 11 bases lay in between. The CDR3 is 16 residues long. Looked up from germline, CDR1 is SEHNR and CDR2 is FQNEAQ (reference sequence). CDR3 DNA: TGTGCCAGCAGCTTAGCGCCTGGCGTACCTAACTATGGCTACACCTTC. It is translated as CASSLAPGVPNYGYTF.

This clone showed up just a few times. The chain combines TRBV11-2 with TRBJ2-1; 14 nucleotides match TRBD2. Germline CDR1 SGHAT, CDR2 FQNNGV. Trimming at V came to 1 base and at J to 3 bases, leaving 5 bases not matched to a gene. The CDR3 extends over 18 amino acids. In DNA, the CDR3 is TGTGCCAGCAGCTTAGCCGGGACTAGCGGGAGTTTCTACAATGAGCAGTTCTTC. Translated, it gives CASSLAGTSGSFYNEQFF.

This clone occurred a few times. V and J are TRBV30 and TRBJ1-1; D remains unclear. The CDR3 has 12 residues. The ends were cut back, 4 bases at V and 2 bases at J, with 8 bases in the middle. Germline lookup yields CDR1 GTSNPN and CDR2 SVGIG (reference sequence). The CDR3, as DNA: TGTGCCTGGAACTTGGGAAACACTGAAGCTTTCTTT. Translating it yields CAWNLGNTEAFF.

The gene calls are TRBV21-1 and TRBJ1-1. TRBV21-1 is designated a pseudogene. This CDR3 is 12 amino acids long. The CDR3 protein is CPSAPRNTEAFF. The DNA of the CDR3 is TGTCCCTCCGCTCCTCGGAACACTGAAGCTTTCTTT.

This chain joins TRBV4-1 and TRBJ1-4, with no clear D. This CDR3 region has 16 residues. From germline, CDR1 is MGHRA and CDR2 YSYEKL. Trimming pared 0 bases from V and 6 bases from J, leaving 14 bases between. The CDR3 region has the DNA TGCGCCAGCAGCCAAGAAACTTCGCCCAATTATGAAAAACTGTTTTTT. Encoded protein: CASSQETSPNYEKLFF.

This clone showed up just a few times. The genes are TRBV30 and TRBJ2-7, with D tentatively TRBD1 (6 bases). V was clipped by 2 bases and J by 2 bases, with 16 bases between them. Germline V lookup: CDR1 GTSNPN, CDR2 SVGIG (reference sequence). This CDR3 comprises 15 residues. The CDR3 reads CAWSSGQGPAYEQYF. The DNA of the CDR3 is TGTGCCTGGAGTAGCGGTCAGGGGCCCGCCTACGAGCAGTACTTC.

This chain connects TRBV6-1 to TRBJ1-5, with D maybe TRBD1 (6 bases). Trimming stripped 3 bases from V and 0 bases from J, with 12 bases between. Germline CDR1 reads MNHNS; CDR2 reads SASEGT. This CDR3 spans 16 amino acids. CDR3 residues: CASSDDPGDSNQPQHF. DNA of the CDR3: TGTGCCAGCAGTGATGATCCAGGGGATAGCAATCAGCCCCAGCATTTT.

V gene TRBV29-1 combines with J gene TRBJ1-1; a possible D gene is TRBD1 (5 bases). Germline CDR1 reads SQVTM; CDR2 reads ANQGSEA. V was trimmed by 4 bases and J by 3 bases, leaving 12 bases between them. The CDR3 covers 13 residues. CDR3 protein: CSVGAGDYTEAFF. The CDR3 DNA reads TGCAGCGTTGGGGCGGGGGATTACACTGAAGCTTTCTTT.

This clone was detected once. The rearrangement links TRBV30 to TRBJ2-3; D remains ambiguous. The V end lost 1 base, the J end lost 5 bases, and 4 bases lay between the germline ends. This CDR3 is 11 amino acids long. The V gene's germline CDR1 is GTSNPN and CDR2 SVGIG (reference sequence). This chain's CDR3 is CAWSAGDTQYF. DNA for the CDR3: TGTGCCTGGAGTGCTGGAGATACGCAGTATTTT.

This chain joins TRBV28 and TRBJ2-5, with TRBD2 matching over 14 bases. Germline V gene lookup returns CDR1 MDHEN and CDR2 SYDVKM. The CDR3 runs to 16 residues. The CDR3 protein is CASWGTSGGLWETQYF. In DNA form, the CDR3 reads TGTGCTTCTTGGGGGACTAGCGGGGGCCTTTGGGAGACCCAGTACTTC.